What follows are 16 T cell receptor beta chains derived from one specimen sequenced in a study of blood T cell repertoires in COVID-19. Sequenced by immunoSEQ multiplex PCR; TCRdb stores in-frame clones only, minus some. The data show a few hundred thousand clones, about 85% seen once. Sample: peripheral blood. The source of these receptors is a young man with active or convalescent COVID-19.

This sequence joins TRBV28 and TRBJ1-5; the match to TRBD1 covers 8 bases. The CDR3 has 15 amino acids. Germline CDR1 reads MDHEN; CDR2 reads SYDVKM. Losses at the gene ends were 8 bases for V and 0 bases for J; bases not matched to a gene: 6. Here the CDR3 reads CASRTGISSNQPQHF. DNA for the CDR3: TGTGCCAGCCGGACAGGGATAAGTAGCAATCAGCCCCAGCATTTT.

The chain recombines TRBV27 with TRBJ2-1; 9 bases fit TRBD1. CDR1 is MNHEY and CDR2 is SMNVEV in the germline V gene (reference sequence). The CDR3 is 16 residues long. With V trimmed by 3 bases and J by 7 bases, 10 bases remained unmatched. The CDR3 region is CASSFHPGQGGNEQFF. CDR3 DNA: TGTGCCAGCAGTTTTCATCCGGGACAGGGAGGGAATGAGCAGTTCTTC.

The chain carries TRBV6-5 and TRBJ1-2; D call uncertain. Trimming stripped 2 bases from V and 7 bases from J, with 11 bases between. The germline V gene encodes CDR1 MNHEY and CDR2 SVGAGI. The CDR3 length is 13 residues. The CDR3 loop reads CASSYLGRLGYTF. In DNA form, the CDR3 reads TGTGCCAGCAGTTACCTAGGCCGGCTTGGCTACACCTTC.

In the case of this clone: A junction end diverges from the germline sequence, so it may reflect a read error. V usage is TRBV18 and J usage is TRBJ1-2; 7 nucleotides align to TRBD1. The CDR3 length is 11 residues. The germline V gene has CDR1 KGHSH and CDR2 LQKENI. CDR3 bases: TGTGCCAGCTCACCCGGACAGGTCTCTACTTTC. Translating gives CASSPGQVSTF.

V gene TRBV30 combines with J gene TRBJ1-1; 7 nucleotides line up with TRBD1. The V and J ends lost 1 base and 1 base, in that order; junction bases with no gene match: 9. The CDR3 spans 16 residues. The germline V gene encodes CDR1 GTSNPN and CDR2 SVGIG (reference sequence). This CDR3 reads CAWSARPGQRNTEAFF. The CDR3 nucleotides read TGTGCCTGGAGTGCCCGCCCGGGACAGCGGAACACTGAAGCTTTCTTT. The full variable domain, in which reference TRBV30 and TRBJ1-1 provide the parts outside the CDR3, is SQTIHQWPATLVQPVGSPLSLECTVEGTSNPNLYWYRQAAGRGLQLLFYSVGIGQISSEVPQNLSASRPQDRQFILSSKKLLLSDSGFYLCAWSARPGQRNTEAFFGQGTRLTVV.

The rearrangement links TRBV19 to TRBJ1-5; maybe TRBD1 (5 bases). V was clipped by 8 bases and J by 4 bases, with 12 bases between them. The V gene's germline CDR1 is LNHDA and CDR2 SQIVND (reference sequence). There are 13 residues in the CDR3. CDR3 DNA: TGTGCCAGTGGTCAGGGTCTGAATCAGCCCCAGCATTTT. Its protein is CASGQGLNQPQHF.

V is TRBV30 and J is TRBJ1-5, with D possibly TRBD1 on 6 matching bases. The germline CDR1 and CDR2 sequences are GTSNPN and SVGIG (reference sequence). This CDR3 is 15 amino acids long. V was clipped by 0 bases and J by 0 bases, with 9 bases between them. The chain's CDR3 is CAWSVGQPSNQPQHF. CDR3 coding DNA: TGTGCCTGGAGTGTAGGACAGCCTAGCAATCAGCCCCAGCATTTT.

V and J are TRBV28 and TRBJ2-7; 8 nucleotides agree with TRBD1. Unmatched junction bases numbered 6, after V lost 6 bases and J lost 2 bases. The CDR3 is 14 amino acids. Germline lookup yields CDR1 MDHEN and CDR2 SYDVKM. The CDR3 loop reads CASSPGGGTYEQYF. The CDR3 DNA reads as TGTGCCAGCAGCCCAGGGGGCGGTACCTACGAGCAGTACTTC.

This clone was picked up a small number of times. The chain carries TRBV5-4 and TRBJ2-2; 7 bases map to TRBD1. Germline CDR1 and CDR2: SGHNT and YYREEE (reference sequence). CDR3 length: 15 amino acids. J was trimmed by 1 base and V by 4 bases; bases with no gene match: 4. The CDR3 loop is CASSIRGKNTGELFF. CDR3 sequence (DNA): TGTGCCAGCAGCATCAGGGGGAAGAACACCGGGGAGCTGTTTTTT.

V and J are TRBV6-8 and TRBJ1-2; TRBD1 aligns across 7 bases. The CDR3 covers 19 residues. V gave up 2 bases and J gave up 2 bases; unmatched junction bases: 17. In germline, CDR1 is MNHGY, CDR2 SAAAGT. The CDR3 here is CASSYPFGRPGQPNYGYTF. The CDR3 nucleotides read TGTGCCAGCAGTTACCCCTTTGGAAGACCGGGACAGCCAAACTATGGCTACACCTTC.

This rearrangement joins TRBV11-2 to TRBJ1-2; no reliable D call. CDR1 and CDR2 (germline): SGHAT, FQNNGV. There are 15 residues in the CDR3. The V and J ends lost 4 bases and 4 bases respectively, with 16 bases between them. The CDR3 DNA reads TGTGCCAGCAGCTCACCCAGGACGGGAACCTATGGCTACACCTTC. Its protein product is CASSSPRTGTYGYTF.

CDR3 nucleotide sequence: TGTGCCAGCAAAGGGGAACCGAACACCGGGGAGCTGTTTTTT. Translated, it gives CASKGEPNTGELFF. The chain carries TRBV6-4 and TRBJ2-2, with D possibly being TRBD1 (5 bases). The CDR3 length is 14 residues. Looked up from germline, CDR1 is MRHNA and CDR2 is SNTAGT. Trimming shortened V by 7 bases and J by 0 bases, and 9 bases separated the two germline ends.

The rearrangement links TRBV28 to TRBJ1-5; D gene unclear. Trimming cost V 3 bases and J 7 bases, with 16 bases left between them. Germline CDR1 MDHEN, CDR2 SYDVKM. The CDR3 sequence is 15 residues long. CDR3 DNA: TGTGCCAGCAGTTTCCCCGATCTAAGCGGGCAGCCCCAGCATTTT. This encodes CASSFPDLSGQPQHF.

The V call is TRBV20-1, the J call TRBJ1-1; D is unresolved. The V gene lost 3 bases and the J gene lost 1 base, with 6 bases spanning the gap. The germline gives CDR1 DFQATT, CDR2 SNEGSKA (reference sequence). This CDR3 spans 12 amino acids. The CDR3 loop is CSASSRNTEAFF. CDR3 bases: TGCAGTGCTAGTTCCCGGAACACTGAAGCTTTCTTT.

The chain is built from TRBV30 and TRBJ1-6; D possibly corresponds to TRBD1 (6 bases). The CDR3 consists of 13 residues. Trimming shortened V by 2 bases and J by 9 bases, and 11 bases separated the two germline ends. In germline, CDR1 is GTSNPN, CDR2 SVGIG (reference sequence). The CDR3 bases are TGTGCCTGGAGTAGACGGGGGGCTTCACCCCTCCACTTT. It yields the protein CAWSRRGASPLHF. Combining the CDR3 with reference TRBV30 and TRBJ1-6 gives the whole variable domain SQTIHQWPATLVQPVGSPLSLECTVEGTSNPNLYWYRQAAGRGLQLLFYSVGIGQISSEVPQNLSASRPQDRQFILSSKKLLLSDSGFYLCAWSRRGASPLHFGNGTRLTVT.

The rearrangement joins TRBV5-5 to TRBJ1-4, with D unresolved. Looked up from germline, CDR1 is SGHKS and CDR2 is YYEKEE (reference sequence). The CDR3 has 15 amino acids. Trimming removed 1 base from V and 5 bases from J, with 12 bases in between. The chain's CDR3 is CASSLSAAPNEKLFF. DNA for the CDR3: TGTGCCAGCAGCTTGTCCGCGGCCCCCAATGAAAAACTGTTTTTT.